A single sample is the source of the 22 T cell receptor beta chains below, sequenced in a study of blood T cell repertoires in COVID-19. The table came from immunoSEQ multiplex PCR; TCRdb's copy has only in-frame clones and leaves some out. The sample has around 60,000 clones; approximately 90% are singletons. Sequencing was carried out using peripheral blood. The receptors here all came from a woman aged 80 or older with acute or convalescent COVID-19.

This sequence joins TRBV5-1 and TRBJ1-4, with D maybe TRBD1 (6 bases). The germline CDR1 and CDR2 sequences are SGHRS and YFSETQ. The length of the CDR3 is 14 residues. Trimming removed 7 bases from V and 4 bases from J, with 14 bases in between. For the CDR3, the DNA is TGCGCCAGCCGGTGGACAGCGATTAATGAAAAACTGTTTTTT. Translating gives CASRWTAINEKLFF.

This sequence joins TRBV7-9 and TRBJ1-2; TRBD1 matches 7 bases. The germline gives CDR1 SEHNR, CDR2 FQNEAQ (reference sequence). The CDR3 sequence is 15 residues long. V shed 4 bases, J shed 5 bases, and the junction held 10 bases outside the gene matches. The CDR3 coding sequence is TGTGCCAGCAGCTCAAGGGGACAGTACGCATATGGCTACACCTTC. It specifies CASSSRGQYAYGYTF. The complete variable domain, with remaining parts taken from reference TRBV7-9 and TRBJ1-2, reads DTGVSQNPRHKITKRGQNVTFRCDPISEHNRLYWYRQTLGQGPEFLTYFQNEAQLEKSRLLSDRFSAERPKGSFSTLEIQRTEQGDSAMYLCASSSRGQYAYGYTFGSGTRLTVV.

The V gene is TRBV6-2 or TRBV6-3, the J gene TRBJ1-2, with a weak D call TRBD1 (5 bases). The V gene's germline CDR1 is MNHEY and CDR2 SVGEGT. With 0 bases removed from V and 3 bases from J, the gap between germline ends came to 8 bases. The CDR3 is made up of 14 amino acids. Here the CDR3 DNA reads TGTGCCAGCAGTTACTCCGGGGGGGACTATGGCTACACCTTC. It yields the protein CASSYSGGDYGYTF.

This clone appeared a few times. The chain is built from TRBV25-1 and TRBJ1-6; tentative D call: TRBD1 (5 bases). Deletions cut 4 bases from V and 8 bases from J, with 15 bases between. The CDR3 consists of 15 residues. Germline V gene sequence: CDR1 MGHDK, CDR2 SYGVNS. The CDR3 sequence: CASSVPGGGDSPLHF. The DNA of the CDR3 is TGTGCCAGCAGTGTCCCCGGGGGTGGCGATTCACCCCTCCACTTT.

The chain recombines TRBV5-1 with TRBJ1-5; D is undetermined. The V end was cut by 0 bases, the J end by 2 bases, with 12 bases between. The V gene's germline CDR1 is SGHRS and CDR2 YFSETQ. The CDR3 sequence is 16 residues long. The CDR3 sequence: CASSLGARGGNQPQHF. DNA for the CDR3: TGCGCCAGCAGCTTGGGGGCTCGGGGAGGCAATCAGCCCCAGCATTTT. The full variable domain, its missing parts supplied by reference TRBV5-1 and TRBJ1-5, is KAGVTQTPRYLIKTRGQQVTLSCSPISGHRSVSWYQQTPGQGLQFLFEYFSETQRNKGNFPGRFSGRQFSNSRSEMNVSTLELGDSALYLCASSLGARGGNQPQHFGDGTRLSIL.

The chain has TRBV19 and TRBJ2-5; D might be TRBD1 (5 bases). Trimming left V 6 bases short and J 6 bases short, with 14 bases between. The CDR3 is made up of 13 amino acids. Germline-derived CDR1 and CDR2 are LNHDA and SQIVND (reference sequence). The CDR3 DNA sequence: TGTGCCAGTAGCCCTCAGGGTTTGAAGACCCAGTACTTC. This translates into CASSPQGLKTQYF.

CDR3 protein: CASRGGLSFGSPLHF. Here the CDR3 DNA reads TGTGCCAGCCGGGGGGGGCTAAGTTTCGGATCACCCCTCCACTTT. The rearrangement links TRBV6-1 to TRBJ1-6; the D gene is possibly TRBD1 (6 bases). The CDR3 spans 15 residues. Germline V gene data show CDR1 as MNHNS and CDR2 as SASEGT. Trimming removed 8 bases at V and 10 bases at J, with 21 bases between.

The CDR3 protein is CASSSGQGGEKLFF. CDR3 coding DNA: TGTGCCAGCTCATCGGGACAGGGTGGCGAAAAACTGTTTTTT. This rearrangement joins TRBV18 to TRBJ1-4, with TRBD1 matching over 9 bases. The V and J ends lost 5 bases and 8 bases, in that order; junction bases with no gene match: 6. The CDR3 loop spans 14 amino acids. CDR1 is KGHSH and CDR2 is LQKENI in the germline V gene.

This clone came up a few times. CDR3 sequence (DNA): TGTGCCAGCAGCGAGACAGGGGGCGCGGGAGGCTACACCTTC. This encodes CASSETGGAGGYTF. This rearrangement joins TRBV7-3 to TRBJ1-2, with 10 bases matching TRBD1. Germline V gene sequence: CDR1 SGHTA, CDR2 FQGTGA. Trimming took 5 bases from V and 8 from J; bases not matched to a gene: 8. The CDR3 covers 14 residues.

The rearrangement uses TRBV5-1 and TRBJ1-1; 8 nucleotides agree with TRBD1. V trimming: 3 bases; J trimming: 0 bases; junction bases outside the gene matches: 1. This CDR3 has 14 residues. Germline loops: CDR1 SGHRS, CDR2 YFSETQ. The CDR3 loop is CASSSTGVNTEAFF. Written as DNA, the CDR3 is TGCGCCAGCAGCTCGACAGGGGTGAACACTGAAGCTTTCTTT.

The chain couples TRBV6-5 to TRBJ1-3; D is ambiguous. CDR1 is MNHEY, CDR2 SVGAGI, per germline. The V end was cut by 10 bases, the J end by 1 base, with 11 bases between. The CDR3 covers 13 residues. The chain's CDR3 is CAIRSLSGNTIYF. The CDR3 DNA reads as TGTGCCATCAGGTCCCTTTCTGGAAACACCATATATTTT.

The V call is TRBV19, the J call TRBJ1-1; D not certain. This CDR3 has 13 residues. CDR1 is LNHDA, CDR2 SQIVND, per germline (reference sequence). Trimming stripped 2 bases from V and 3 bases from J, with 7 bases between. The CDR3 is CASSISSDTEAFF. CDR3 sequence (DNA): TGTGCCAGTAGTATATCGTCGGACACTGAAGCTTTCTTT.

This rearrangement joins TRBV5-1 to TRBJ2-3; 11 nucleotides align to TRBD1. The germline V gene has CDR1 SGHRS and CDR2 YFSETQ. CDR3 length: 17 amino acids. With V trimmed by 6 bases and J by 1 base, 10 bases remained unmatched. CDR3 nucleotide sequence: TGCGCCAGCATGAGCGGGACAGGGGGTGGAGGCACAGATACGCAGTATTTT. Translation: CASMSGTGGGGTDTQYF.

The V gene is TRBV27, the J gene TRBJ1-2; 8 bases are shared with TRBD1. The CDR3 has 15 residues. The ends lost 5 bases at V and 4 bases at J; junction bases unmatched: 9. Germline CDR1 is MNHEY and CDR2 is SMNVEV (reference sequence). The DNA of the CDR3 is TGTGCCAGCAGTCGGTTGACAGGGGCTTTCTATGGCTACACCTTC. It encodes CASSRLTGAFYGYTF.

The chain is built from TRBV7-9 and TRBJ1-1; TRBD1 agrees at 7 bases. This CDR3 spans 14 amino acids. The V and J ends lost 4 bases and 3 bases, in that order; junction bases with no gene match: 5. Germline CDR1 SEHNR, CDR2 FQNEAQ (reference sequence). CDR3 sequence: CASSSQGGDTEAFF. The CDR3, as DNA: TGTGCCAGCAGCTCCCAGGGGGGAGACACTGAAGCTTTCTTT.

The genes are TRBV3-1 (or the pseudogene TRBV3-2) and TRBJ1-2; D is possibly TRBD1 (6 bases). The CDR3 is made up of 13 amino acids. Germline-derived CDR1 and CDR2 are LGHDT and YNNKEL (reference sequence). V lost 6 bases, J lost 6 bases, and 14 bases lay in between. CDR3 DNA: TGTGCCAGCAGGACCGAAGGGGGGGATGGCTACACCTTC. Translated: CASRTEGGDGYTF.

The chain links TRBV7-2 to TRBJ2-7; TRBD2 matches at 7 bases. CDR3 length equals 18 residues. Per the germline V gene, CDR1 is SGHTA and CDR2 is FQGNSA. V shed 1 base, J shed 2 bases, and the junction held 14 bases outside the gene matches. CDR3 sequence: CASSLVAGDSRFPYEQYF. CDR3 sequence (DNA): TGTGCCAGCAGCTTAGTTGCGGGGGATTCGCGGTTCCCCTACGAGCAGTACTTC.

V and J are TRBV30 and TRBJ1-1; D is unclear. CDR3 size: 15 residues. Germline CDR1 reads GTSNPN; CDR2 reads SVGIG (reference sequence). Trimming cost V 3 bases and J 6 bases, with 20 bases left between them. CDR3 nucleotides: TGTGCCTGGAGCTCGTTAGGAGCAGCGATGGCTGAAGCTTTCTTT. Protein: CAWSSLGAAMAEAFF.

In this sample, this clone turned up once. The chain combines TRBV11-3 with TRBJ2-7, with a possible D match to TRBD2 (6 bases). Germline CDR1 SGHNT, CDR2 YENEEA. The CDR3 spans 15 residues. Trimming took off 4 bases at V and 2 bases at J, with 15 bases between the two ends. The CDR3 nucleotides are TGTGCCAGCAGCTGGGGGGTAGGTTCGACCTACGAGCAGTACTTC. The encoded protein is CASSWGVGSTYEQYF.

This clone was seen once. J is TRBJ2-2 and V is TRBV4-1; 12 nucleotides align to TRBD2. The V gene's germline CDR1 is MGHRA and CDR2 YSYEKL. V trimming: 1 base; J trimming: 6 bases; junction bases outside the gene matches: 12. The CDR3 spans 19 residues. The CDR3 is CASSQGPRLAGADAGELFF. Here the CDR3 DNA reads TGCGCCAGCAGCCAAGGGCCTCGACTAGCGGGGGCCGACGCCGGGGAGCTGTTTTTT.

In this sample, this clone turned up a few times. The chain carries TRBV3-1 (or the pseudogene TRBV3-2) and TRBJ2-1; 12 bases fit TRBD2. This CDR3 contains 17 residues. Germline V CDR1 and CDR2: LGHDT, YNNKEL (reference sequence). Trimming took 0 bases from V and 3 from J; bases not matched to a gene: 3. The CDR3 is CASSQDLAGGSYNEQFF. Here the CDR3 DNA reads TGTGCCAGCAGCCAAGATCTAGCGGGAGGGAGCTACAATGAGCAGTTCTTC.

This chain links TRBV29-1 with TRBJ2-3; the match to TRBD2 covers 8 bases. The germline gives CDR1 SQVTM, CDR2 ANQGSEA. J was trimmed by 1 base and V by 7 bases; bases with no gene match: 4. The CDR3 contains 13 residues. CDR3 amino acids: CSAREGGTDTQYF. DNA for the CDR3: TGCAGCGCCCGGGAGGGCGGCACAGATACGCAGTATTTT.